The 14 T cell receptor beta chains below were found in one sample sequenced in a study of shared T cell receptors in the human thymus. The table came from immunoSEQ multiplex PCR; TCRdb's copy has only in-frame clones and leaves some out. Seen here are about 660,000 clones, roughly 86% observed once, and the top ten hold roughly 0.0087%. The data were also submitted as part of a second study, on human thymus T cells.

Sample: thymocytes. The receptors stem from a boy under two years old with a congenital heart defect.

The rearrangement links TRBV7-9 to TRBJ2-7; perhaps TRBD1 as D (5 bases). The ends were cut back, 0 bases at V and 2 bases at J, with 8 bases in the middle. Germline lookup yields CDR1 SEHNR and CDR2 FQNEAQ (reference sequence). The CDR3 runs 14 residues. Written as DNA, the CDR3 is TGTGCCAGCAGCTTAGCGGCCAGGGCCTACGAGCAGTACTTC. Protein: CASSLAARAYEQYF.

A few counts support this clone. This chain's CDR3 is CASSYIKLGHSPLHF. As DNA, the CDR3 is TGTGCCAGCAGTTACATCAAACTGGGGCATTCACCCCTCCACTTT. The V and J genes are TRBV6-6 and TRBJ1-6; TRBD1 might be the D (5 bases). V was pared by 2 bases and J by 8 bases, with 13 bases between. Germline CDR1 reads MNHNY; CDR2 reads SVGAGI (reference sequence). The CDR3 runs to 15 residues.

This clone was seen a few times. This rearrangement joins TRBV28 to TRBJ1-5; 7 nucleotides agree with TRBD1. From germline, CDR1 is MDHEN and CDR2 SYDVKM. The CDR3 covers 16 residues. V shed 4 bases, J shed 7 bases, and the junction held 13 bases outside the gene matches. CDR3 sequence (DNA): TGTGCCAGCAGTTGGGCGGGACAGTTGTCCAGACAGCCCCAGCATTTT. Encoded protein: CASSWAGQLSRQPQHF.

As for this clone: At one boundary the junction diverges from the germline segment, which might be a read error. This rearrangement joins TRBV20-1 to TRBJ1-1; no clear D. There are 9 residues in the CDR3. Germline V gives CDR1 DFQATT, CDR2 SNEGSKA (reference sequence). As DNA, the CDR3 is TGCAGTGCCAAGGAGGCACCACGCTTT. Translated: CSAKEAPRF.

The V and J genes are TRBV23-1 and TRBJ1-5; 7 bases match TRBD1. TRBV23-1 is assigned to the ORF class and has an uncertain function. There are 16 residues in the CDR3. J gave up 5 bases and V 8 bases, and 15 bases lay outside the gene matches. In nucleotides, the CDR3 is TGCGCCAGCCGCCCCAGGGGGAAGGGGTGGGATCAGCCCCAGCATTTT. Protein product: CASRPRGKGWDQPQHF.

The gene calls are TRBV5-1 and TRBJ2-2; D is unclear. The CDR3 has 13 amino acids. Trimming shortened V by 0 bases and J by 8 bases, and 8 bases separated the two germline ends. Germline V CDR1 and CDR2: SGHRS, YFSETQ. CDR3 nucleotide sequence: TGCGCCAGCAGCTTGGAAAGGCGGGGGGAGCTGTTTTTT. Translating gives CASSLERRGELFF.

The V call is TRBV30, the J call TRBJ2-5; D is possibly TRBD1 (6 bases). CDR1 and CDR2 (germline): GTSNPN, SVGIG (reference sequence). V was trimmed by 4 bases and J by 7 bases, leaving 22 bases between them. The CDR3 loop spans 15 amino acids. The CDR3 DNA follows: TGTGCCTGGAAACTACAGGGTAATGTAATTGGGACCCAGTACTTC. This gives the protein CAWKLQGNVIGTQYF.

The V gene is TRBV7-4, the J gene TRBJ1-1; a possible D gene is TRBD1 (5 bases). V gave up 2 bases and J gave up 6 bases, with 31 bases separating them. This CDR3 has 20 amino acids. Germline V gene sequence: CDR1 SGHVT, CDR2 SQSDAQ. CDR3 region: CASSLLRRFAFGGTGAEAFF. The CDR3 coding sequence is TGTGCCAGCAGCTTATTACGGCGATTTGCCTTCGGGGGGACGGGGGCTGAAGCTTTCTTT.

This chain connects TRBV14 to TRBJ1-4; TRBD1 matches at 7 bases. CDR1 and CDR2 from the germline V gene are SGHDN and FVKESK. The CDR3 runs to 17 residues. The junction had 14 bases not matched to a gene; V was cut back by 4 bases and J by 6 bases. In DNA, the CDR3 is TGTGCCAGCAGCCTAATCCTAAGCGGACAGGTGGATGAAAAACTGTTTTTT. Translated: CASSLILSGQVDEKLFF. Drawing the rest from reference TRBV14 and TRBJ1-4, the complete variable domain is EAGVTQFPSHSVIEKGQTVTLRCDPISGHDNLYWYRRVMGKEIKFLLHFVKESKQDESGMPNNRFLAERTGGTYSTLKVQPAELEDSGVYFCASSLILSGQVDEKLFFGSGTQLSVL.

The V and J genes are TRBV7-9 and TRBJ2-5; D may be TRBD1 (5 bases). The germline V gene encodes CDR1 SEHNR and CDR2 FQNEAQ (reference sequence). The CDR3 contains 14 residues. V gave up 8 bases and J gave up 4 bases, with 17 bases separating them. The CDR3, as DNA: TGTGCCAGCCCCCCCCAGGGAAGTGTAGAGACCCAGTACTTC. Translation gives CASPPQGSVETQYF.

Only a few counts were recorded for this clone. The chain is built from TRBV4-1 and TRBJ2-5; 15 nucleotides line up with TRBD2. This CDR3 has 17 amino acids. J was trimmed by 4 bases and V by 6 bases; bases with no gene match: 9. The V gene's germline CDR1 is MGHRA and CDR2 YSYEKL. The CDR3 here is CASRGTSGGYHRETQYF. The DNA of the CDR3 is TGCGCCAGCAGAGGGACTAGCGGGGGGTACCACCGAGAGACCCAGTACTTC.

This clone was seen only a few times. The chain recombines TRBV7-3 with TRBJ2-5; TRBD1 is a possible D gene (5 bases). V lost 0 bases and J lost 1, with 12 bases in between. Germline CDR1 is SGHTA and CDR2 is FQGTGA. The CDR3 is 16 residues long. The CDR3 region has the DNA TGTGCCAGCAGCTTAACCTACAGGTTATTCCAAGAGACCCAGTACTTC. This codes for CASSLTYRLFQETQYF.

The chain uses TRBV7-8 and TRBJ2-1; possible D gene TRBD2, 6 bases. V was pared by 4 bases and J by 3 bases, with 16 bases between. The CDR3 covers 16 residues. Germline lookup yields CDR1 SGHVS and CDR2 FQNEAQ. This CDR3 reads CASSSAGLASYNEQFF. The DNA of the CDR3 is TGTGCCAGCAGCTCGGCAGGTCTAGCGAGCTACAATGAGCAGTTCTTC.

The chain joins TRBV9 to TRBJ2-2; the match to TRBD2 covers 12 bases. The germline CDR1 and CDR2 sequences are SGDLS and YYNGEE. The CDR3 totals 16 residues. J lost 2 bases, V lost 3 bases, and 2 bases had no gene match. The CDR3 region has the DNA TGTGCCAGCAGCGGGGGACTAGCGGGCAACACCGGGGAGCTGTTTTTT. Protein sequence: CASSGGLAGNTGELFF.